Given below is one TCR beta chain in context. Trimming shortened V by 4 bases and J by 2 bases, and 8 bases separated the two germline ends. The CDR3 extends over 14 amino acids. CDR1 is MDHEN and CDR2 is SYDVKM in the germline V gene. Study processing details: Scientists estimated how many nucleated cells there were by amplifying reference gene primers. Libraries were prepared by immunoSEQ multiplex PCR; TCRdb keeps only in-frame clonotypes and omits some of them. V, J and clone size are taken as reported in that table, and D and trimming were inferred from the DNA itself. The sample records roughly 190,000 clones, about 86% being singletons. The source of the sample is a study of blood T cell repertoires in COVID-19. Background on the study: Samples representing acute and convalescent COVID-19 were sourced from the United States, Italy and Spain. T cells, B-cell-depleted T cells, or PBMCs provided the cDNA or gDNA that served as material.

The sample was peripheral blood. The chain has TRBV28 and TRBJ1-4; possible D gene TRBD1, 5 bases. This sequence was found in a man in his late teens or twenties with active or convalescent COVID-19. The CDR3 here is CASSSGSTNEKLFF. Written as DNA, the CDR3 is TGTGCCAGCAGTTCAGGGTCTACTAATGAAAAACTGTTTTTT.